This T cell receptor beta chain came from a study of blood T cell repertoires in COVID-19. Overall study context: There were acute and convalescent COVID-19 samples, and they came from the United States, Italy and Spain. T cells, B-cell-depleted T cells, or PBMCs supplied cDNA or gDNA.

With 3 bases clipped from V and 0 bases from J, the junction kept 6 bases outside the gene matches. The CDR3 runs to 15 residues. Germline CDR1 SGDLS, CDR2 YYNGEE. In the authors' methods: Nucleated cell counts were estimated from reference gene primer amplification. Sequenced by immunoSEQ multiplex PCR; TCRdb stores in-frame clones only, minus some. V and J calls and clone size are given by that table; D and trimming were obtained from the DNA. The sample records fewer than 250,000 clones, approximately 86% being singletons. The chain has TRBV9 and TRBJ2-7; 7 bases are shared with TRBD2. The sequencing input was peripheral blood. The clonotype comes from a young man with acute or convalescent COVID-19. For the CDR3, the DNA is TGTGCCAGCAGCGCCGGGACTACCTACTCCTACGAGCAGTACTTC. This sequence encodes CASSAGTTYSYEQYF.